Listed below are T cell receptor beta chains from one sample, sequenced in a study of shared clonotypes between healthy human individuals. Measured with immunoSEQ multiplex PCR; TCRdb has only the in-frame clones, and not every one. The sample holds fewer than 2.5 million clones, approximately 93% seen once. Sequenced input: naive CD4+ T cells from PBMCs. These TCRs come from a man aged 18 to 29 in good health. Some clones in this sample may be carry-over from other donors' samples. Each CDR3 is given with its conserved first and last residue. A D gene is named only where the DNA matches it firmly. A row's size may be missing; if present it is once, few, many or a size class.

v_call: TRBV27; d_call: .; clone_size: .; j_call: TRBJ1-2; cdr3_nt: TGTGCCAGCAGTTCCCGGGGCCCAGGGCTCTATGGCTACACCTTC; cdr3_aa: CASSSRGPGLYGYTF
v_call: TRBV30; d_call: .; clone_size: .; j_call: TRBJ1-6; cdr3_nt: TGTGCCTGGAGTATTTTTTCACCCCTCCACTTT; cdr3_aa: CAWSIFSPLHF
v_call: TRBV18; d_call: .; clone_size: .; j_call: TRBJ1-1; cdr3_nt: TGTGCCAGCTCAGGGACACTGAACACTGAAGCTTTCTTT; cdr3_aa: CASSGTLNTEAFF
v_call: TRBV18; d_call: .; clone_size: .; j_call: TRBJ2-3; cdr3_nt: TGTGCCAGCTCACCGCGACCCACAGATACGCAGTATTTT; cdr3_aa: CASSPRPTDTQYF
v_call: TRBV15; d_call: .; clone_size: .; j_call: TRBJ2-7; cdr3_nt: TGTGCCACCAGCAGGCTGGGCCGTGACTACGAGCAGTACTTC; cdr3_aa: CATSRLGRDYEQYF
v_call: TRBV7-8; d_call: .; clone_size: .; j_call: TRBJ2-3; cdr3_nt: TGTGCCAGCAGCCTCGAAGCGGACGGGGTCAGGACGACGCAGTATTTT; cdr3_aa: CASSLEADGVRTTQYF
v_call: TRBV7-9; d_call: TRBD1; clone_size: .; j_call: TRBJ1-1; cdr3_nt: TGTGCCAGCAGCCCCGGGCAGGGGGCGACCGCTTTCTTT; cdr3_aa: CASSPGQGATAFF
v_call: TRBV18; d_call: TRBD1; clone_size: once; j_call: TRBJ2-3; cdr3_nt: TGTGCCAGCTCACCGTCGACAGGGGGATGGACAGATACGCAGTATTTT; cdr3_aa: CASSPSTGGWTDTQYF
v_call: TRBV28; d_call: TRBD1; clone_size: .; j_call: TRBJ1-4; cdr3_nt: TGTGCCAGCAGCCCAGGGGGGCGGAATGAAAAACTGTTTTTT; cdr3_aa: CASSPGGRNEKLFF
v_call: TRBV4-3; d_call: .; clone_size: .; j_call: TRBJ2-1; cdr3_nt: TGCGCCAGCAGCCAAGAGGCGCTGATCCAGGGTGAGCAGTTCTTC; cdr3_aa: CASSQEALIQGEQFF
v_call: TRBV7-2; d_call: .; clone_size: .; j_call: TRBJ2-7; cdr3_nt: TGTGCCAGCAGCCCCTTGTCTTCCCCCTACGAGCAGTACTTC; cdr3_aa: CASSPLSSPYEQYF
v_call: TRBV5-4; d_call: .; clone_size: .; j_call: TRBJ1-1; cdr3_nt: TGTGCCAGCAGCTTGGTTGGAGGGCGGAACACTGAAGCTTTCTTT; cdr3_aa: CASSLVGGRNTEAFF
v_call: TRBV7-3; d_call: TRBD1; clone_size: .; j_call: TRBJ2-1; cdr3_nt: TGTGCCAGCAGCTTAACGCGGACAGGAGACAATGAGCAGTTCTTC; cdr3_aa: CASSLTRTGDNEQFF
v_call: TRBV19; d_call: .; clone_size: .; j_call: TRBJ1-2; cdr3_nt: TGTGCCAGTAGTATAGTAGGAAGGAATGGCTACACCTTC; cdr3_aa: CASSIVGRNGYTF
v_call: TRBV4-1; d_call: .; clone_size: .; j_call: TRBJ1-5; cdr3_nt: TGCGCCAGCAGCCAAGATGCCGGATTAAATCAGCCCCAGCATTTT; cdr3_aa: CASSQDAGLNQPQHF
v_call: TRBV6-1; d_call: .; clone_size: .; j_call: TRBJ2-1; cdr3_nt: TGTGCCAGCAGTGCTCAGGGCCCACCCAATGAGCAGTTCTTC; cdr3_aa: CASSAQGPPNEQFF
v_call: TRBV6-1; d_call: .; clone_size: .; j_call: TRBJ2-7; cdr3_nt: TGTGCCAGCAGTCTCGGCCAGGGGGGCTACGAGCAGTACTTC; cdr3_aa: CASSLGQGGYEQYF
v_call: TRBV7-3; d_call: .; clone_size: .; j_call: TRBJ2-1; cdr3_nt: TGTGCCAGCAGCTTAACACGGGATCATGAGCAGTTCTTC; cdr3_aa: CASSLTRDHEQFF
v_call: TRBV7-3; d_call: TRBD1; clone_size: .; j_call: TRBJ1-1; cdr3_nt: TGTGCCAGCAGCCGGACAGGGGGGATTGAAGCTTTCTTT; cdr3_aa: CASSRTGGIEAFF
v_call: TRBV10-1; d_call: .; clone_size: once; j_call: TRBJ2-1; cdr3_nt: TGCGCCAGCAGCGTCGGTGACTCCTACAATGAGCAGTTCTTC; cdr3_aa: CASSVGDSYNEQFF
v_call: TRBV7-9; d_call: TRBD2; clone_size: .; j_call: TRBJ2-7; cdr3_nt: TGTGCCAGCAGCTTAGGTGCGGGACTAGCGTCGCCGGAGCAGTACTTC; cdr3_aa: CASSLGAGLASPEQYF
v_call: TRBV7-8; d_call: .; clone_size: .; j_call: TRBJ2-1; cdr3_nt: TGTGCCAGCAGCTTAAGGTCTAGGCCAATAGGGTTTTACAATGAGCAGTTCTTC; cdr3_aa: CASSLRSRPIGFYNEQFF
v_call: TRBV2; d_call: .; clone_size: .; j_call: TRBJ2-6; cdr3_nt: TGTGCCAGCAGCCCGGGACGGAACAGGGCCAACGTCCTGACTTTC; cdr3_aa: CASSPGRNRANVLTF
v_call: TRBV4-1; d_call: .; clone_size: .; j_call: TRBJ1-1; cdr3_nt: TGCGCCAGCAGCCAAGATTTGGGCAGGCTAATCTTGGACACTGAAGCTTTCTTT; cdr3_aa: CASSQDLGRLILDTEAFF
v_call: TRBV6-5; d_call: .; clone_size: .; j_call: TRBJ2-7; cdr3_nt: TGTGCCAGCAGCTACGGGACCCATGTAAACGAGCAGTACTTC; cdr3_aa: CASSYGTHVNEQYF
v_call: TRBV9; d_call: .; clone_size: .; j_call: TRBJ2-4; cdr3_nt: TGTGCCAGCAGCGTAGACGAGCGTCCCAAAAACATTCAGTACTTC; cdr3_aa: CASSVDERPKNIQYF
v_call: TRBV5-6; d_call: .; clone_size: .; j_call: TRBJ2-7; cdr3_nt: TGTGCCAGCAGCTTGGTCGAGAGGCTCGACGAGCAGTACTTC; cdr3_aa: CASSLVERLDEQYF
v_call: TRBV18; d_call: TRBD2; clone_size: .; j_call: TRBJ2-7; cdr3_nt: TGTGCCAGCTCACCACTACTAAGCGGGAGAATTGGGGAGCAGTACTTC; cdr3_aa: CASSPLLSGRIGEQYF
v_call: TRBV5-6; d_call: .; clone_size: .; j_call: TRBJ2-5; cdr3_nt: TGTGCCAGCAGCTCCAAGGTGGCGGGTCGGACCCAGTACTTC; cdr3_aa: CASSSKVAGRTQYF
v_call: TRBV11-1; d_call: .; clone_size: .; j_call: TRBJ2-3; cdr3_nt: TGTGCCAGCAGCTTAGGAGGCGCGCGGGCAGATACGCAGTATTTT; cdr3_aa: CASSLGGARADTQYF
v_call: TRBV4-1; d_call: .; clone_size: .; j_call: TRBJ2-7; cdr3_nt: TGCGCCAGCAGCCCAGAGGGGCTCAGCGAGCAGTACTTC; cdr3_aa: CASSPEGLSEQYF
v_call: TRBV5-1; d_call: .; clone_size: once; j_call: TRBJ2-5; cdr3_nt: TGCGCCAGCAGCTTGTCGAGTTCTAGCGTCGAGACCCAGTACTTC; cdr3_aa: CASSLSSSSVETQYF
v_call: TRBV18; d_call: .; clone_size: .; j_call: TRBJ1-5; cdr3_nt: TGTGCCAGCTCCCTAAGTCCTGGCGGGAAGGTTAGCAATCAGCCCCAGCATTTT; cdr3_aa: CASSLSPGGKVSNQPQHF
v_call: TRBV14; d_call: .; clone_size: .; j_call: TRBJ1-4; cdr3_nt: TGTGCCAGCAGCCAAAACGCCGAAAAACTGTTTTTT; cdr3_aa: CASSQNAEKLFF
v_call: TRBV9; d_call: .; clone_size: .; j_call: TRBJ1-2; cdr3_nt: TGTGCCAGCAGCGTAGATACGGGCTATGGCTACACCTTC; cdr3_aa: CASSVDTGYGYTF
v_call: TRBV6-1; d_call: .; clone_size: .; j_call: TRBJ2-3; cdr3_nt: TGTGCCAGCAGTGCGGACCGAGGCACAGATACGCAGTATTTT; cdr3_aa: CASSADRGTDTQYF
v_call: TRBV7-8; d_call: TRBD2; clone_size: .; j_call: TRBJ2-7; cdr3_nt: TGTGCCAGCAGCTCGGGCTCATGGGTAGCGGGAGGGAATCAGTACTTC; cdr3_aa: CASSSGSWVAGGNQYF
v_call: TRBV7-2; d_call: TRBD1; clone_size: .; j_call: TRBJ1-1; cdr3_nt: TGTGCCAGCAGCTACAGGGGTGCGAACACTGAAGCTTTCTTT; cdr3_aa: CASSYRGANTEAFF
v_call: TRBV28; d_call: TRBD1; clone_size: .; j_call: TRBJ2-7; cdr3_nt: TGTGCCAGCACCATGGGCGGGACAGGGGGCTTGGTCGAGCAGTACTTC; cdr3_aa: CASTMGGTGGLVEQYF
v_call: TRBV28; d_call: .; clone_size: .; j_call: TRBJ1-2; cdr3_nt: TGTGCCAGCACAACTCGGGGGCGCGTCAATGGCTACACCTTC; cdr3_aa: CASTTRGRVNGYTF
v_call: TRBV6-6; d_call: TRBD2; clone_size: .; j_call: TRBJ2-1; cdr3_nt: TGTGCCAGCAGTTACAGGGCTAGCGGGAGCAATGAGCAGTTCTTC; cdr3_aa: CASSYRASGSNEQFF
v_call: TRBV5-1; d_call: TRBD2; clone_size: .; j_call: TRBJ2-1; cdr3_nt: TGCGCCAGCAGCTTGAGAGCGGGATTCAATGAGCAGTTCTTC; cdr3_aa: CASSLRAGFNEQFF
v_call: TRBV9; d_call: .; clone_size: .; j_call: TRBJ2-1; cdr3_nt: TGTGCCAGCAGCGTAGGGACCTTTCTTGAGCAGTTCTTC; cdr3_aa: CASSVGTFLEQFF
v_call: TRBV15; d_call: .; clone_size: .; j_call: TRBJ1-5; cdr3_nt: TGTGCCACCAGCAGAGACGGGCAAGCTAATCAGCCCCAGCATTTT; cdr3_aa: CATSRDGQANQPQHF
v_call: TRBV28; d_call: .; clone_size: .; j_call: TRBJ2-2; cdr3_nt: TGTGCCAGCAGTTTTGGACAAATGAACACCGGGGAGCTGTTTTTT; cdr3_aa: CASSFGQMNTGELFF
v_call: TRBV2; d_call: .; clone_size: .; j_call: TRBJ2-7; cdr3_nt: TGTGCCAGCAGTGTGTACAGGTACGAGCAGTACTTC; cdr3_aa: CASSVYRYEQYF
v_call: TRBV7-3; d_call: TRBD2; clone_size: .; j_call: TRBJ2-3; cdr3_nt: TGTGCCAGCAGCCTACGAGCGGGACTAGCAGCCAACACAGATACGCAGTATTTT; cdr3_aa: CASSLRAGLAANTDTQYF
v_call: TRBV27; d_call: TRBD2; clone_size: .; j_call: TRBJ2-1; cdr3_nt: TGTGCCAGCAGCTCCCTCGGACTAGCGGGAGACAATGAGCAGTTCTTC; cdr3_aa: CASSSLGLAGDNEQFF